The clone carrying this T cell receptor (beta chain) turned up a few times. Time point here: newly diagnosed GD, antithyroid drugs for less than 3 months. PBMC RNA served as the TCR library source. Through Arm-PCR of CDR3 regions and iRepertoire HTBI primers, TCR beta libraries were built. MiXCR was run by TCRdb on the multiplex PCR reads, yielding one entry per CDR3 protein. Found here are 450,000 to 500,000 distinct CDR3 sequences, roughly 16% of them singletons; the top ten hold 12%. V dropped 4 bases and J dropped 1 base, with 14 bases sitting between them. The CDR3 runs 15 residues. The germline V gene has CDR1 MNHEY and CDR2 SVGEGT. This specimen belongs to a study of regulatory T cells in long-lasting Graves disease. The same specimen was also included in a second study, on T cells in Graves' hyperthyroidism and ophthalmopathy.

This receptor was obtained from a man aged 35 to 55 with Graves disease. The source was peripheral blood mononuclear cells (PBMCs), collected at new diagnosis, from a patient treated with antithyroid drugs. V is TRBV6-2 or TRBV6-3 and J is TRBJ2-7; maybe TRBD1 (5 bases). The CDR3 reads CASSFSPTGSYEQYF. CDR3 DNA sequence: TGTGCCAGCAGTTTTTCCCCCACAGGATCCTACGAGCAGTACTTC.